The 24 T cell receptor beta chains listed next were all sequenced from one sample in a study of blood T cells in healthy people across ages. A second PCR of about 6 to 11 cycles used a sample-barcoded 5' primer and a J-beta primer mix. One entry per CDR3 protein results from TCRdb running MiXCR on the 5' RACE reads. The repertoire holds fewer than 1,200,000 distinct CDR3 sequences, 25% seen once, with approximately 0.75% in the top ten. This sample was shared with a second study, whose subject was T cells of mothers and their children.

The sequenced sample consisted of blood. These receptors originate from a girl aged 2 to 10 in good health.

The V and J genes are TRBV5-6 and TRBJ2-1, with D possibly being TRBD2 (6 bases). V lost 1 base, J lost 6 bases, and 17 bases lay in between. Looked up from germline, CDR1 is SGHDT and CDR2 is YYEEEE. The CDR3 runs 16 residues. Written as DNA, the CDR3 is TGTGCCAGCAGCTTGTTGTCTAGCGCCGATTTCAATGAGCAGTTCTTC. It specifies CASSLLSSADFNEQFF.

The CDR3 DNA is TGTGCCAGCAGCTTAGTCTCGGAGCGAGAGCAGTTCTTC. Translating it yields CASSLVSEREQFF. J is TRBJ2-1 and V is TRBV7-2; D uncertain. This CDR3 is built from 13 residues. V lost 1 base, J lost 10 bases, and 11 bases lay in between. Germline lookup yields CDR1 SGHTA and CDR2 FQGNSA.

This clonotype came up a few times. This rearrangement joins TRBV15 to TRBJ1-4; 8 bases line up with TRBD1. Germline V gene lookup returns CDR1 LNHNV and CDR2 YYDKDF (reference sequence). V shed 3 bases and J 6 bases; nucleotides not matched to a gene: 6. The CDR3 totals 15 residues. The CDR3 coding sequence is TGTGCCACCAGCAGGCAGGACAGGGATGATGAAAAACTGTTTTTT. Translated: CATSRQDRDDEKLFF.

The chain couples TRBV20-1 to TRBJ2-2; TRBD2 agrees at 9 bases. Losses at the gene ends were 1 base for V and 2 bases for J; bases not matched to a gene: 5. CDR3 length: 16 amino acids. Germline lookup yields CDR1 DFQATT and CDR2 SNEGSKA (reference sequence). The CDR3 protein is CSARGILAGNTGELFF. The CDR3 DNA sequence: TGCAGTGCTAGAGGGATACTAGCGGGTAACACCGGGGAGCTGTTTTTT.

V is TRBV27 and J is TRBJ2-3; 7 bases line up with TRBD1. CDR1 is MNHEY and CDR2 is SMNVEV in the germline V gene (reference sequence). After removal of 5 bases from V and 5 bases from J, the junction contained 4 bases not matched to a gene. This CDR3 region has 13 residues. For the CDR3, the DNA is TGTGCCAGCAGTGCCAGACAGGGAGATACGCAGTATTTT. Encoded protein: CASSARQGDTQYF.

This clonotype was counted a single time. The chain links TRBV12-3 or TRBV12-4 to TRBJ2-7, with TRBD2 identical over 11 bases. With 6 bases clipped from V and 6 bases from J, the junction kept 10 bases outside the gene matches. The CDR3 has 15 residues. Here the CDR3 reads CASSPIAGGLGEQYF. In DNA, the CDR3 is TGTGCCAGCAGCCCGATAGCGGGAGGGCTAGGCGAGCAGTACTTC.

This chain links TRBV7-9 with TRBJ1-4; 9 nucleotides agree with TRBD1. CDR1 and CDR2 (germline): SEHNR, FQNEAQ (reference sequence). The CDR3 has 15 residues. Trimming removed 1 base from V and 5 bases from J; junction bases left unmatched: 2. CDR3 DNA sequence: TGTGCCAGCAGCTTAGGGGACAGGGAGAATGAAAAACTGTTTTTT. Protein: CASSLGDRENEKLFF.

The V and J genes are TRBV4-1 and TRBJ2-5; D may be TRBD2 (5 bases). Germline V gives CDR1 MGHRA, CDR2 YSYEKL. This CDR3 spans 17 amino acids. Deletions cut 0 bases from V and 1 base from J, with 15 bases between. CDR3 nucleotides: TGCGCCAGCAGCCAAGATCCACAGTGGACTTTCCAAGAGACCCAGTACTTC. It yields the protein CASSQDPQWTFQETQYF.

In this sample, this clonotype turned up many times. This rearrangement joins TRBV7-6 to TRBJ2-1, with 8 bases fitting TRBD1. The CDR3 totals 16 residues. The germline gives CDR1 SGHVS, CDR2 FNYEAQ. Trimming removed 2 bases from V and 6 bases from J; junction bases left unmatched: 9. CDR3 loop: CASSLFVTGEGNEQFF. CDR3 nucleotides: TGTGCCAGCAGCTTATTTGTGACAGGGGAAGGCAATGAGCAGTTCTTC.

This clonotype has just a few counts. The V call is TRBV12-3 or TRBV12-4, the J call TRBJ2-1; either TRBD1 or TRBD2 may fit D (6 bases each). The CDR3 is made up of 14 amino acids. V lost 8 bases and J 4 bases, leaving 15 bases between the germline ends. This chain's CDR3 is CASGGRVQYNEQFF. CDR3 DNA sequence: TGTGCCAGCGGGGGGCGGGTTCAATACAATGAGCAGTTCTTC.

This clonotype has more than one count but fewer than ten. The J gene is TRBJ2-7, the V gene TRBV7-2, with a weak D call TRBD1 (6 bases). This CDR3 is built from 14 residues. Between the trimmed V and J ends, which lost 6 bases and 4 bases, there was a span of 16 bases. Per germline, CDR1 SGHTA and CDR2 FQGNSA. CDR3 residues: CASSTTTGRYEQYF. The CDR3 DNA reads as TGTGCCAGCAGTACCACTACAGGGCGGTACGAGCAGTACTTC.

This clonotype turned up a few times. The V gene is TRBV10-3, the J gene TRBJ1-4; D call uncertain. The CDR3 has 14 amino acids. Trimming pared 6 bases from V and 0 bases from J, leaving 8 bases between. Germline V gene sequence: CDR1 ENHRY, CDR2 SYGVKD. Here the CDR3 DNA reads TGTGCCATCAGAAGCTCGGCAACTAATGAAAAACTGTTTTTT. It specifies CAIRSSATNEKLFF.

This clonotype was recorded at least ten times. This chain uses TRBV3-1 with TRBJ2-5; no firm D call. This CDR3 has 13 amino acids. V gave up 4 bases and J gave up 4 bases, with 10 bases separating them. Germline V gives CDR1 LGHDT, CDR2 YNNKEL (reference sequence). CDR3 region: CASSPRPVETQYF. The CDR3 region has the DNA TGTGCCAGCAGCCCCCGACCGGTAGAGACCCAGTACTTC.

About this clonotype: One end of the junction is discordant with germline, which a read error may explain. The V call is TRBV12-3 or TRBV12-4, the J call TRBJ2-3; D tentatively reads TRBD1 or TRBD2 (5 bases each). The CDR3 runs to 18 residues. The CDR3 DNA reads TGTGCCAGCATGCGGCGGAACCGGGGCACGGCTGGCGCAGATGCGCAGTATTTT. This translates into CASMRRNRGTAGADAQYF.

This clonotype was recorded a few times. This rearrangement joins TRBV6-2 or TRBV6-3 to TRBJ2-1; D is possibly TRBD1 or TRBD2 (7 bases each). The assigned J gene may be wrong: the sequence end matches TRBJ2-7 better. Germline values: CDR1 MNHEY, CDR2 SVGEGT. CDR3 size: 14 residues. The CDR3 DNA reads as TGTGCCAGCAGTTACCAGCGGGACAGCTACGAGCAGTACTTC. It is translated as CASSYQRDSYEQYF.

This CDR3 is CASPRLMKETQYF. The CDR3 DNA sequence: TGTGCCAGCCCCCGGCTGATGAAAGAGACCCAGTACTTC. The chain joins TRBV6-5 to TRBJ2-5; no clear D. Germline V gene data show CDR1 as MNHEY and CDR2 as SVGAGI. The length of the CDR3 is 13 residues. Trimming shortened V by 8 bases and J by 3 bases, and 13 bases separated the two germline ends.

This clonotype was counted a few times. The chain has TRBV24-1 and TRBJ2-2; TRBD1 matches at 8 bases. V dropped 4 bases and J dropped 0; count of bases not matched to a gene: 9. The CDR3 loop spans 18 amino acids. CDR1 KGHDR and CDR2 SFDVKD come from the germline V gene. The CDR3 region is CATSERRTGYPNTGELFF. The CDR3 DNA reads TGTGCCACCAGTGAGCGGAGGACAGGGTACCCGAACACCGGGGAGCTGTTTTTT.

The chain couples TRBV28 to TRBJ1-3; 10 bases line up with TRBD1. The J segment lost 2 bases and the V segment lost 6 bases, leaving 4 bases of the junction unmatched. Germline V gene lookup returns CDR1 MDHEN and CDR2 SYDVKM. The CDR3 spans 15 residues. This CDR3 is CASRPTGGPGNTIYF. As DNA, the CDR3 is TGTGCCAGCAGGCCGACAGGGGGCCCTGGAAACACCATATATTTT.

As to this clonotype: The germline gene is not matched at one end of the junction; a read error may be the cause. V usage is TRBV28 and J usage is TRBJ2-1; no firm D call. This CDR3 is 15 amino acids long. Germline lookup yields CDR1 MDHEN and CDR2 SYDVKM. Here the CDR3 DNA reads TGTACCAGCAGTTTAAAGGTTAGCTCCTACAATGAGCAGTTCTTC. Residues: CTSSLKVSSYNEQFF.

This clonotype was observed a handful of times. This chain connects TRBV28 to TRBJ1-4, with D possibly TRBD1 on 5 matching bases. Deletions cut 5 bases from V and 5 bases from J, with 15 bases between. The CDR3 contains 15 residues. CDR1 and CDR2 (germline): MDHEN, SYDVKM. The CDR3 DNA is TGTGCCAGCAGTAACGCAGGGAGAGAGAATGAAAAACTGTTTTTT. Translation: CASSNAGRENEKLFF.

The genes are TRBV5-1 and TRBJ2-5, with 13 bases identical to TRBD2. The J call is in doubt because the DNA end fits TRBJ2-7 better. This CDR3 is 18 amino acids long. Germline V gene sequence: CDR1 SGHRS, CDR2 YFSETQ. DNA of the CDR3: TGCGCCAGCAGCTACCAGGGACTAGCGGGATCACAGACCCACGAGCAGTACTTC. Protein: CASSYQGLAGSQTHEQYF.

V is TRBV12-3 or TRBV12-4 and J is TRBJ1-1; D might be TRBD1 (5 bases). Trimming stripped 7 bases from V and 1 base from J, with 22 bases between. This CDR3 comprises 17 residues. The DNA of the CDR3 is TGTGCCAGCATGGGAATCGGGGGACCCGCTAAGAACACTGAAGCTTTCTTT. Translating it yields CASMGIGGPAKNTEAFF.

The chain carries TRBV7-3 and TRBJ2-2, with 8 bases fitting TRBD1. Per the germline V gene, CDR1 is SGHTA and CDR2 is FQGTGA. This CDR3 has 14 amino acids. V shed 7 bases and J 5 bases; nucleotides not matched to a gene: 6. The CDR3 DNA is TGTGCCAGCAACTCAGGGGGCGCGACCGGGGAGCTGTTTTTT. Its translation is CASNSGGATGELFF.

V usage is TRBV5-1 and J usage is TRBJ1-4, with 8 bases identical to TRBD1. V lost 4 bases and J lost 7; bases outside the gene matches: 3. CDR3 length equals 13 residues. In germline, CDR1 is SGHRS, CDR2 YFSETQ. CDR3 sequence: CASSGQGAEKLFF. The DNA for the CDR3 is TGCGCCAGCAGCGGGCAGGGGGCTGAAAAACTGTTTTTT.